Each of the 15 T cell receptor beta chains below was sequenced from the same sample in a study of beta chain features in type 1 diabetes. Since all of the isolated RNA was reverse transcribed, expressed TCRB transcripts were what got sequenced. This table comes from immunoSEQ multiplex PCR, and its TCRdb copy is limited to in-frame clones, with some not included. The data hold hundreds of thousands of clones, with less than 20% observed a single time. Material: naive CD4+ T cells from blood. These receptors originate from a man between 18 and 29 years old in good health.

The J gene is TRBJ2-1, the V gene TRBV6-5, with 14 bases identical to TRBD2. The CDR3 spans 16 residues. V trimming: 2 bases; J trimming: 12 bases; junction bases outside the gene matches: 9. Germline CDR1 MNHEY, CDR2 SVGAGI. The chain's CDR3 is CASSYGTSGSQLPQFF. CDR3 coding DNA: TGTGCCAGCAGTTACGGGACTAGCGGGAGTCAGCTACCGCAGTTCTTC.

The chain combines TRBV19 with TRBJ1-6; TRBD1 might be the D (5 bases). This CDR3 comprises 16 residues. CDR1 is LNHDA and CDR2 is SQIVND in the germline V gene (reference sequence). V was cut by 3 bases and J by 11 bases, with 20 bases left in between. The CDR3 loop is CASSISPTEPGTPLHF. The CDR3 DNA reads TGTGCCAGTAGTATCAGTCCGACCGAGCCAGGGACACCCCTCCACTTT.

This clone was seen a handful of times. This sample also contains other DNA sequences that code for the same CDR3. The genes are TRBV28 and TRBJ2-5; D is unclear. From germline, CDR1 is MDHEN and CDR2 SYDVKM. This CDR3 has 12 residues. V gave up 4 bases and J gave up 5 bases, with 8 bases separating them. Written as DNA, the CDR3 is TGTGCCAGCAGTTCCGGGTCGGAGACCCAGTACTTC. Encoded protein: CASSSGSETQYF.

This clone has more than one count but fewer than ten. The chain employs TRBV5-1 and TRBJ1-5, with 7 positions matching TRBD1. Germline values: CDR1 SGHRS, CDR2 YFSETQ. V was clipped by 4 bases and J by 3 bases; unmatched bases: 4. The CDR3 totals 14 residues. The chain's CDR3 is CASSVTGDNQPQHF. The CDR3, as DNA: TGCGCCAGCAGCGTAACAGGGGACAATCAGCCCCAGCATTTT.

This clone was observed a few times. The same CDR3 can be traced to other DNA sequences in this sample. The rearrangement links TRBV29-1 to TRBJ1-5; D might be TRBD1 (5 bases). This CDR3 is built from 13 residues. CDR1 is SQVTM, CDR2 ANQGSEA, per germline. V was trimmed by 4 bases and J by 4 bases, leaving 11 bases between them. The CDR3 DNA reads TGCAGCGTTGTTCCGGGGGGGAATCAGCCCCAGCATTTT. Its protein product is CSVVPGGNQPQHF.

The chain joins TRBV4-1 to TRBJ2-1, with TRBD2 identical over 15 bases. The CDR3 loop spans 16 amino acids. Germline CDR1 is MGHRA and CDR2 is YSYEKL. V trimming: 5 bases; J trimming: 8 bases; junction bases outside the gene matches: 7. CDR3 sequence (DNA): TGCGCCAGCAGCTATCCGGGACTAGCGGGGGGAGATGAGCAGTTCTTC. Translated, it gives CASSYPGLAGGDEQFF.

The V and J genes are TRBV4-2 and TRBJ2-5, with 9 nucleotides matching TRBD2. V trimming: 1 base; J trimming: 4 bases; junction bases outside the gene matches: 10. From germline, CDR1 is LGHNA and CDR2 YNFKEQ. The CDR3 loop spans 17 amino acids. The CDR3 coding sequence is TGTGCCAGCAGCCAAGGGGGAGCGGGAGGCCGTGGAGAGACCCAGTACTTC. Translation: CASSQGGAGGRGETQYF.

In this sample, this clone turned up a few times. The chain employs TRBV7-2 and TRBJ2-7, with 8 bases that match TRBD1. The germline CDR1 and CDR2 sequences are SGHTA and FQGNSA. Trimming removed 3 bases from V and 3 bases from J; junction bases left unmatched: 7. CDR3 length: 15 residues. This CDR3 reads CASSFGQGVRYEQYF. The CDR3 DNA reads TGTGCCAGCAGCTTCGGACAGGGAGTCCGCTACGAGCAGTACTTC.

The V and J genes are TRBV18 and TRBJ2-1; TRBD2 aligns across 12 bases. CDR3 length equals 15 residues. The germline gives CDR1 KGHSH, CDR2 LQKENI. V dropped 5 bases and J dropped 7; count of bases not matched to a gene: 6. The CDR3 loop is CASSALTSGGNEQFF. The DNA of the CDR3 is TGTGCCAGCTCAGCCCTGACTAGCGGGGGAAATGAGCAGTTCTTC.

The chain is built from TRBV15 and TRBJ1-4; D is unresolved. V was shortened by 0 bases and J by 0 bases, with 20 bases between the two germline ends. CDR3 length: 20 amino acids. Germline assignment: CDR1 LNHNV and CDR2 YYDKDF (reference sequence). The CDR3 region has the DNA TGTGCCACCAGCAGAGATCGATTCAAGACACCGGTTGCAACTAATGAAAAACTGTTTTTT. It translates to CATSRDRFKTPVATNEKLFF.

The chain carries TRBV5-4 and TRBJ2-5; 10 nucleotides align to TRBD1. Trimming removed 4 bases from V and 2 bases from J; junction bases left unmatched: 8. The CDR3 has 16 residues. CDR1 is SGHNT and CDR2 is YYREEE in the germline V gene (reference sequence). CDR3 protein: CASSRSPGQGQETQYF. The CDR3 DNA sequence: TGTGCCAGCAGCCGTTCACCGGGACAGGGGCAAGAGACCCAGTACTTC.

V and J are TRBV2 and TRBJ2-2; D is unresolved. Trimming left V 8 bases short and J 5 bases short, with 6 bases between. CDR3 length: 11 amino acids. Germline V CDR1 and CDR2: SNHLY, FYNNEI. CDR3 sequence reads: CASGVTGELFF. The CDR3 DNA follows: TGTGCCAGCGGGGTTACCGGGGAGCTGTTTTTT.

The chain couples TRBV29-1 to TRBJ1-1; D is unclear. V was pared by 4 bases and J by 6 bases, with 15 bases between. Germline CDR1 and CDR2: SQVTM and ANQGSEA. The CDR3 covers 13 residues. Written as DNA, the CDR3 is TGCAGCGTTGTCGAGGTTCTTTCGCCTGAAGCTTTCTTT. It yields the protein CSVVEVLSPEAFF. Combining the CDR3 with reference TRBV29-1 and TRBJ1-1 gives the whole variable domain SAVISQKPSRDICQRGTSLTIQCQVDSQVTMMFWYRQQPGQSLTLIATANQGSEATYESGFVIDKFPISRPNLTFSTLTVSNMSPEDSSIYLCSVVEVLSPEAFFGQGTRLTVV.

The CDR3 nucleotides are TGTGCCTGGACGGACAGTTCCATTGGCTACACCTTC. As protein: CAWTDSSIGYTF. V gene TRBV30 combines with J gene TRBJ1-2, with a weak D call TRBD1 (6 bases). CDR1 and CDR2 (germline): GTSNPN, SVGIG (reference sequence). CDR3 length: 12 residues. V shed 4 bases and J shed 7 bases, with 13 bases lying between them.

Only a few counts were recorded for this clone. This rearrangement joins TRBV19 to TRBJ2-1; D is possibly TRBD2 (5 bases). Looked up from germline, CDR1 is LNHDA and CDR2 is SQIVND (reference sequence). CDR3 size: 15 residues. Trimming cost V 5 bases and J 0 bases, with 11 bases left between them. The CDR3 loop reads CASSRDVRSYNEQFF. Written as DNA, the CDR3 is TGTGCCAGTAGTCGGGATGTGCGCTCCTACAATGAGCAGTTCTTC.